This paragraph reports one T cell receptor beta chain. The record originates from a study of blood T cell repertoires in COVID-19. Generated by immunoSEQ multiplex PCR, the TCRdb table keeps only in-frame clones and is missing some. The table includes 310,000 or so clones, 90% detected once. CDR1 and CDR2 (germline): SNHLY, FYNNEI. V was clipped by 4 bases and J by 5 bases, with 13 bases between them. The CDR3 has 14 amino acids. The receptor was derived from a woman under 30 with acute COVID-19. What was sequenced was PBMCs or T cells enriched from blood (not recorded which). This chain connects TRBV2 to TRBJ2-3; no reliable D call. The CDR3 spells CASSVGPAVDTQYF. The CDR3 bases are TGTGCCAGCAGTGTTGGGCCGGCCGTAGATACGCAGTATTTT.